This is a list of T cell receptor beta chains from one sample in a study of blood T cell repertoires in COVID-19. This table comes from immunoSEQ multiplex PCR, and its TCRdb copy is limited to in-frame clones, with some not included. Found here are just over 95,000 clones, approximately 90% of them singletons; the top ten hold about 5%. The sequenced sample consisted of peripheral blood. These receptors were taken from a man aged 50 or older with acute or convalescent COVID-19. Each CDR3 is given with its conserved first and last residue. The D gene is left open where the match is weak. Size is stated for part of the rows, as once, few or many counts, or as a class when the clone is expanded.

j_call	v_call	clone_size	d_call	cdr3_aa	cdr3_nt
TRBJ2-5	TRBV6-6	-	TRBD1	CASSSLDRGPTQYF	TGTGCCAGCAGTTCGCTCGACAGGGGCCCGACCCAGTACTTC
TRBJ1-1	TRBV19	-	-	CASSISDSMNTEAFF	TGTGCCAGTAGTATATCGGACAGCATGAACACTGAAGCTTTCTTT
TRBJ2-5	TRBV3-1/TRBV3-2	-	-	CASSSSIGTPNGEYF	TGTGCCAGCAGCTCTTCCATAGGGACACCTAACGGGGAGTACTTC
TRBJ1-5	TRBV7-8	-	-	CASSSGYTGQPQHF	TGTGCCAGCAGCTCAGGGTATACAGGTCAGCCCCAGCATTTT
TRBJ2-3	TRBV4-1	-	-	CASSRDSQQQYF	TGCGCCAGCAGCCGGGACTCACAACAGCAGTATTTT
TRBJ2-4	TRBV5-6	-	TRBD1	CASSSGQTKGKNIQYF	TGTGCCAGCAGCTCGGGACAGACAAAAGGCAAAAACATTCAGTACTTC
TRBJ1-1	TRBV19	-	TRBD1	CASSIRGQGGMAFF	TGTGCCAGTAGTATACGCGGACAGGGGGGGATGGCTTTCTTT
TRBJ2-7	TRBV30	-	-	CAWVGRGAYEQYF	TGTGCCTGGGTAGGTAGAGGAGCCTACGAGCAGTACTTC
TRBJ2-3	TRBV19	once	TRBD2	CASSTSGGGPLTDTQYF	TGTGCCAGTAGTACTAGCGGGGGCGGCCCCCTCACAGATACGCAGTATTTT
TRBJ1-2	TRBV7-2	few	-	CASSSGRGYGYTF	TGTGCCAGCAGCAGCGGTCGGGGGTATGGCTACACCTTC
TRBJ2-1	TRBV30	once	TRBD2	CAWSVPGLAGGPARNEQFF	TGTGCCTGGAGTGTACCGGGACTAGCGGGAGGGCCGGCAAGGAATGAGCAGTTCTTC
TRBJ2-1	TRBV18	-	TRBD2	CASSPVAGSSYNEQFF	TGTGCCAGCTCACCAGTAGCGGGGAGCTCCTACAATGAGCAGTTCTTC
TRBJ1-6	TRBV9	-	-	CASSVGPNNSPLHF	TGTGCCAGCAGCGTAGGGCCGAATAATTCACCCCTCCACTTT
TRBJ2-3	TRBV15	-	-	CATSRDSGKGAQYF	TGTGCCACCAGCAGAGATTCCGGGAAGGGAGCGCAGTATTTT
TRBJ2-7	TRBV15	-	-	CATSRDLHARYEQYF	TGTGCCACCAGCAGAGATTTACACGCCCGCTACGAGCAGTACTTC
TRBJ2-7	TRBV6-5	-	-	CASSHTPTDEYEQYF	TGTGCCAGCAGCCACACTCCCACAGACGAATACGAGCAGTACTTC
TRBJ2-7	TRBV11-3	-	TRBD1	CASSSPGDRSSYEQYF	TGTGCCAGCAGCTCTCCGGGGGACAGGTCATCCTACGAGCAGTACTTC
TRBJ2-7	TRBV2	-	-	CASTLEAGRDYEQYF	TGTGCCAGCACCCTAGAGGCAGGACGGGACTACGAGCAGTACTTC
TRBJ1-5	TRBV7-9	-	-	CASSFTIPAGDQPQHF	TGTGCCAGCAGCTTTACGATCCCGGCCGGGGATCAGCCCCAGCATTTT
TRBJ2-1	TRBV4-1	-	TRBD1	CASSPPFGQGVDEQFF	TGCGCCAGCAGCCCCCCTTTCGGACAGGGGGTTGATGAGCAGTTCTTC
TRBJ1-2	TRBV4-2	-	-	CASSPPQGTGQYGYTF	TGTGCCAGCAGCCCACCCCAGGGAACGGGACAATATGGCTACACCTTC
TRBJ1-3	TRBV7-9	-	-	CASSLFSTTGNTIYF	TGTGCCAGCAGCTTGTTTAGCACTACTGGAAACACCATATATTTT
TRBJ2-5	TRBV11-3	-	-	CASSLSRGYQETQYF	TGTGCCAGCAGCTTATCAAGGGGCTATCAAGAGACCCAGTACTTC
TRBJ1-1	TRBV6-5	-	TRBD1	CASSYGTVNTEAFF	TGTGCCAGCAGTTACGGGACAGTCAACACTGAAGCTTTCTTT
TRBJ2-3	TRBV15	-	-	CATPDTQYF	TGTGCCACCCCTGATACGCAGTATTTT
TRBJ2-5	TRBV10-3	once	TRBD1	CAISESGTGGSLGETQYF	TGTGCCATCAGTGAGAGTGGGACAGGGGGCTCTCTTGGGGAGACCCAGTACTTC
TRBJ2-7	TRBV11-2	-	-	CASSLVGPPRKQYF	TGTGCCAGCAGCTTAGTGGGGCCCCCCCGTAAGCAGTACTTC
TRBJ2-5	TRBV2	many	-	CASSEGIGGRRETQYF	TGTGCCAGCAGTGAGGGAATTGGGGGGAGGAGAGAGACCCAGTACTTC
TRBJ2-7	TRBV29-1	-	TRBD2	CSVTGTSGQPYEQYF	TGCAGCGTTACCGGGACTAGCGGTCAGCCCTACGAGCAGTACTTC
TRBJ2-3	TRBV27	-	-	CASSLVGTDTQYF	TGTGCCAGCAGTTTAGTAGGCACAGATACGCAGTATTTT
TRBJ2-3	TRBV4-1	-	-	CASSPSGSDTQYF	TGCGCCAGCAGCCCCTCGGGATCAGATACGCAGTATTTT
TRBJ2-3	TRBV5-1	-	TRBD2	CASSLPLAGVRDTQYF	TGCGCCAGCAGCCTTCCACTAGCGGGAGTGAGGGATACGCAGTATTTT
TRBJ2-5	TRBV15	-	-	CATSRAQTQETQYF	TGTGCCACCAGCAGAGCACAGACGCAAGAGACCCAGTACTTC
TRBJ2-3	TRBV29-1	-	-	CSVEGGQGSTDTQYF	TGCAGCGTTGAAGGGGGGCAGGGGAGCACAGATACGCAGTATTTT
TRBJ2-1	TRBV11-1	-	-	CASSHPDSRSYNEQFF	TGTGCCAGCAGCCACCCGGACAGCCGCTCCTACAATGAGCAGTTCTTC
TRBJ1-1	TRBV6-5	once	-	CASRISTGNTEAFF	TGTGCCAGCAGAATTTCGACGGGGAACACTGAAGCTTTCTTT
TRBJ2-2	TRBV3-1/TRBV3-2	few	TRBD2	CASSQDRVGLAGERTGELFF	TGTGCCAGCAGCCAAGATAGGGTAGGACTAGCGGGAGAGAGAACCGGGGAGCTGTTTTTT
TRBJ2-2	TRBV7-9	-	TRBD1	CASSLGQATGELFF	TGTGCCAGCAGCTTGGGACAGGCCACCGGGGAGCTGTTTTTT
TRBJ1-5	TRBV18	once	-	CASSTDRSNQPQHF	TGTGCCAGCTCAACCGACAGGAGCAATCAGCCCCAGCATTTT
TRBJ1-3	TRBV5-6	-	-	CASTLVAGSTIYF	TGTGCCAGCACTCTGGTCGCAGGAAGCACCATATATTTT
TRBJ1-1	TRBV5-5	-	-	CASSLDQMNTEAFF	TGTGCCAGCAGCTTGGATCAAATGAACACTGAAGCTTTCTTT
TRBJ1-1	TRBV12-5	-	-	CASGSGTNTEAFF	TGTGCTAGTGGTTCAGGAACAAACACTGAAGCTTTCTTT
TRBJ2-6	TRBV10-3	-	TRBD1	CAISPLPRGQANANVLTF	TGTGCCATCAGTCCACTCCCTCGGGGACAGGCAAACGCCAACGTCCTGACTTTC
TRBJ2-5	TRBV3-1/TRBV3-2	-	TRBD2	CASSQVRPGLAPETQYF	TGTGCCAGCAGCCAAGTAAGACCGGGACTAGCCCCAGAGACCCAGTACTTC
TRBJ1-4	TRBV6-5	-	-	CASSRTAATNEKLFF	TGTGCCAGCAGTCGTACAGCCGCAACTAATGAAAAACTGTTTTTT
TRBJ2-3	TRBV14	-	TRBD1	CASSQRTMTGGSTDTQYF	TGTGCCAGCAGCCAGAGGACAATGACAGGGGGTAGCACAGATACGCAGTATTTT
TRBJ1-2	TRBV16	many	-	CASSRTGNYGYTF	TGTGCCAGCAGCCGCACAGGGAACTATGGCTACACCTTC
TRBJ2-1	TRBV5-6	once	TRBD2	CASSFGISGRGSYNEQFF	TGTGCCAGCAGCTTTGGAATTAGCGGGAGAGGGTCCTACAATGAGCAGTTCTTC
TRBJ1-1	TRBV3-1/TRBV3-2	few	TRBD1	CASSHLTGGTEAFF	TGTGCCAGCAGCCACTTAACAGGGGGCACTGAAGCTTTCTTT
TRBJ2-2	TRBV10-3	-	TRBD2	CAISFTSGSSTGELFF	TGTGCCATCAGTTTTACTAGCGGGAGTAGCACCGGGGAGCTGTTTTTT
TRBJ2-5	TRBV7-9	-	TRBD2	CASSSGTSEDQETQYF	TGTGCCAGCAGCTCCGGGACTAGCGAAGATCAAGAGACCCAGTACTTC
TRBJ1-1	TRBV7-2	-	-	CASSLAESTEAFF	TGTGCCAGCAGCTTAGCAGAGAGCACTGAAGCTTTCTTT
TRBJ2-1	TRBV4-2	-	TRBD2	CASSQERAGSYNEQFF	TGTGCCAGCAGCCAAGAACGAGCGGGAAGTTACAATGAGCAGTTCTTC
TRBJ2-7	TRBV7-2	-	-	CASSSTSLVQYF	TGTGCCAGCAGCTCGACTAGTTTGGTGCAGTACTTC
TRBJ2-7	TRBV18	-	-	CASSPEHNSYEQYF	TGTGCCAGCTCACCTGAACATAACTCCTACGAGCAGTACTTC